The 28 T cell receptor beta chains below all came from one sample that was sequenced in a study of glioma-infiltrating T cells. The iRepertoire nested amplicon-rescue multiplex PCR amplified TCR alpha and beta CDR3s from RNA. TCRdb independently ran MiXCR on the multiplex PCR reads; one entry per CDR3 protein. The table lists around 390,000 distinct CDR3 sequences, roughly 41% of them singletons. The source material was glioma tissue, nonneoplastic brain tissue, or PBMCs (not recorded which). The receptors stem from a human donor with low-grade glioma or glioblastoma, undergoing nonglioma brain surgery, or in good health (not recorded which).

V is TRBV7-2 and J is TRBJ1-1, with D unresolved. The length of the CDR3 is 14 residues. The V gene's germline CDR1 is SGHTA and CDR2 FQGNSA. V was shortened by 9 bases and J by 2 bases, with 16 bases between the two germline ends. CDR3 coding DNA: TGTGCCAGAAGTACCTGGGCCTCCAACACTGAAGCTTTCTTT. It specifies CARSTWASNTEAFF.

As concerns this clonotype: This may be a read error: a much more frequent sequence differs by one nucleotide. Written as DNA, the CDR3 is TGTGCCACCGGCAGAGTAACCCCTAGCGGGAGTTTCTACGAGCAGTACTTC. Its protein product is CATGRVTPSGSFYEQYF. The rearrangement joins TRBV15 to TRBJ2-7; 10 bases line up with TRBD2. Germline V CDR1 and CDR2: LNHNV, YYDKDF (reference sequence). This CDR3 region has 17 residues.

This clonotype has at least ten counts. This chain joins TRBV6-1 and TRBJ1-1; D unclear. Trimming took 1 base from V and 0 from J, leaving 6 bases between them. This CDR3 comprises 14 residues. Germline-derived CDR1 and CDR2 are MNHNS and SASEGT. The CDR3 region is CASSEGPMNTEAFF. The CDR3 DNA sequence: TGTGCCAGCAGTGAAGGACCGATGAACACTGAAGCTTTCTTT.

The chain combines TRBV3-1 with TRBJ2-3; 10 nucleotides agree with TRBD2. Trimming at V came to 6 bases and at J to 4 bases, leaving 4 bases not matched to a gene. CDR3 size: 14 residues. CDR1 LGHDT and CDR2 YNNKEL come from the germline V gene (reference sequence). The CDR3 DNA is TGTGCCAGCAGTCGTAGCGGGAGGCCAGATACGCAGTATTTT. It yields the protein CASSRSGRPDTQYF.

The chain is built from TRBV3-1 and TRBJ2-7; D unresolved. The CDR3 consists of 13 residues. Germline-derived CDR1 and CDR2 are LGHDT and YNNKEL (reference sequence). V lost 4 bases and J lost 7, with 14 bases in between. CDR3 bases: TGTGCCAGCAGCCCGACTCGTTTCAATGAGCAGTACTTC. Translated, it gives CASSPTRFNEQYF.

This clonotype was found many times. The chain has TRBV6-5 and TRBJ2-3; TRBD1 agrees at 8 bases. Germline V gives CDR1 MNHEY, CDR2 SVGAGI. Trimming cost V 2 bases and J 4 bases; bases outside gene matches: 8. CDR3 length: 16 residues. The DNA for the CDR3 is TGTGCCAGCAGTTACCTCGGACAGGGTCTGGCAGATACGCAGTATTTT. Translation: CASSYLGQGLADTQYF.

This clonotype was recorded a few times. This rearrangement joins TRBV4-1 to TRBJ1-1; D not resolved. Trimming stripped 1 base from V and 4 bases from J, with 10 bases between. Germline lookup yields CDR1 MGHRA and CDR2 YSYEKL. There are 14 residues in the CDR3. The CDR3 DNA reads TGCGCCAGCAGCCAAGGGGCAGGTAGCACTGAAGCTTTCTTT. It encodes CASSQGAGSTEAFF.

Turning to this clonotype: Because it lacks the conserved phenylalanine or tryptophan at the end, this CDR3 is likely a read error. It is unclear where the CDR3 begins or ends on the DNA, so no DNA is shown, and the CDR3 is as TCRdb lists it. The rearrangement joins TRBV28 to TRBJ2-1; the D call TRBD1 from the table was never checked on the DNA. The CDR3 spans 14 amino acids, including both terminal residues. Germline V gene lookup returns CDR1 MDHEN and CDR2 SYDVKM. The CDR3 reads CASSLEDRGPLEFL.

With regard to this clonotype: This sequence may be a read error, since a much larger clone differs from it by one base. V gene TRBV20-1 combines with J gene TRBJ2-1, with 10 nucleotides matching TRBD2. The CDR3 has 15 amino acids. Germline V gene data show CDR1 as DFQATT and CDR2 as SNEGSKA (reference sequence). The CDR3 region is CNARRRASGSIEQFF. The CDR3 DNA sequence: TGCAATGCTAGACGTAGGGCTAGCGGGAGCATTGAGCAGTTCTTC.

A few counts support this clonotype. The chain links TRBV3-1 to TRBJ1-2, with 7 nucleotides matching TRBD1. Germline V CDR1 and CDR2: LGHDT, YNNKEL (reference sequence). This CDR3 is built from 17 residues. The V and J ends lost 2 bases and 4 bases, in that order; junction bases with no gene match: 13. This chain's CDR3 is CASSQTWDRRLIYGYTF. In DNA form, the CDR3 reads TGTGCCAGCAGCCAAACTTGGGACAGAAGGTTAATCTATGGCTACACCTTC.

V gene TRBV20-1 combines with J gene TRBJ2-1; D perhaps matches TRBD1 (5 bases). CDR1 DFQATT and CDR2 SNEGSKA come from the germline V gene (reference sequence). The CDR3 is made up of 15 amino acids. V was pared by 0 bases and J by 3 bases, with 12 bases between. CDR3 DNA: TGCAGTGCTAGAGAGACAGCCACAGTCTACAATGAGCAGTTCTTC. This sequence encodes CSARETATVYNEQFF.

This clonotype was seen ten or more times. The chain is built from TRBV28 and TRBJ1-6; the match to TRBD1 covers 10 bases. V shed 2 bases and J 9 bases; nucleotides not matched to a gene: 4. Germline V lookup: CDR1 MDHEN, CDR2 SYDVKM. The CDR3 contains 15 residues. CDR3 residues: CASSLAGQGTSPLHF. The CDR3 DNA sequence: TGTGCCAGCAGTTTAGCGGGACAGGGGACTTCACCCCTCCACTTT.

Points on this clonotype: This may stem from a read error, because a much larger clone lies one nucleotide away. CDR3 coding DNA: TGTGCCAGCAGTCCAGCCTCAGAGAGGGAGGCCCAGTACTTC. Amino acid sequence: CASSPASEREAQYF. The chain links TRBV28 to TRBJ2-5; possibly TRBD2 for D (6 bases). V lost 5 bases to trimming and J lost 9 bases, with 19 bases between them. This CDR3 is 14 amino acids long. Germline CDR1 MDHEN, CDR2 SYDVKM.

The table lists this clonotype with a few counts. This chain links TRBV5-4 with TRBJ2-7; the D call may be TRBD1 or TRBD2 (5 bases each). Germline V gene sequence: CDR1 SGHNT, CDR2 YYREEE (reference sequence). With 4 bases removed from V and 5 bases from J, the gap between germline ends came to 13 bases. The length of the CDR3 is 13 residues. CDR3 DNA sequence: TGTGCCAGCAGCCCCCCCGGGGCGAACGAGCAGTACTTC. As protein: CASSPPGANEQYF. The full variable domain, completed using reference TRBV5-4 and TRBJ2-7, is ETGVTQSPTHLIKTRGQQVTLRCSSQSGHNTVSWYQQALGQGPQFIFQYYREEENGRGNFPPRFSGLQFPNYSSELNVNALELDDSALYLCASSPPGANEQYFGPGTRLTVT.

As DNA, the CDR3 is TGTGCCAGCAGCCATGGTGACACCCGTTCCTACAATGAGCAGTTCTTC. This gives the protein CASSHGDTRSYNEQFF. The V call is TRBV3-1, the J call TRBJ2-1, with D hard to call. With 3 bases removed from V and 1 base from J, the gap between germline ends came to 13 bases. Germline loops: CDR1 LGHDT, CDR2 YNNKEL (reference sequence). The CDR3 is 16 residues long.

This chain links TRBV25-1 with TRBJ2-7; perhaps TRBD2 as D (6 bases). The V and J ends lost 2 bases and 2 bases respectively, with 19 bases between them. Germline V gene sequence: CDR1 MGHDK, CDR2 SYGVNS. This CDR3 comprises 17 residues. The CDR3 DNA reads as TGTGCCAGCAGTGAACACCTGGACTACAAATCAGCCTACGAGCAGTACTTC. Amino acids: CASSEHLDYKSAYEQYF.

This clonotype was counted a few times. The gene calls are TRBV7-2 and TRBJ1-1; unclear D gene. Trimming stripped 1 base from V and 0 bases from J, with 12 bases between. The CDR3 contains 16 residues. The germline V gene has CDR1 SGHTA and CDR2 FQGNSA. The CDR3 DNA follows: TGTGCCAGCAGCTTAGGGAGCCTGTTCATGAACACTGAAGCTTTCTTT. Encoded protein: CASSLGSLFMNTEAFF.

This clonotype has more than one count but fewer than ten. The chain has TRBV7-2 and TRBJ2-7; 7 positions agree with TRBD2. Germline V lookup: CDR1 SGHTA, CDR2 FQGNSA. This CDR3 is 12 amino acids long. After removal of 5 bases from V and 7 bases from J, the junction contained 5 bases not matched to a gene. CDR3 loop: CASSLLAAEQYF. The CDR3 DNA reads TGTGCCAGCAGCCTGCTAGCGGCGGAGCAGTACTTC. The whole variable domain, filled in from reference TRBV7-2 and TRBJ2-7, reads GAGVSQSPSNKVTEKGKDVELRCDPISGHTALYWYRQSLGQGLEFLIYFQGNSAPDKSGLPSDRFSAERTGGSVSTLTIQRTQQEDSAVYLCASSLLAAEQYFGPGTRLTVT.

This clonotype was counted a few times. CDR3 in DNA: TGCGCCAGCAGCCAAGGGGGAGCGGGAGGGCCCTACGAGCAGTACTTC. It is translated as CASSQGGAGGPYEQYF. The chain is built from TRBV4-3 and TRBJ2-7; 10 nucleotides line up with TRBD2. With 1 base clipped from V and 2 bases from J, the junction kept 5 bases outside the gene matches. This CDR3 region has 16 residues. Germline V gene sequence: CDR1 LGHNA, CDR2 YSLEER.

Concerning this clonotype itself: At one end the junction does not follow the germline gene, possibly because of a read error. V and J are TRBV5-1 and TRBJ2-7; unclear D gene. Germline V gene data show CDR1 as SGHRS and CDR2 as YFSETQ. The CDR3 contains 13 residues. The CDR3 reads CASSFGQTYERYF. CDR3 sequence (DNA): TGCGCCAGCAGCTTCGGGCAGACCTACGAGCGGTACTTC.

As for this clonotype: A clone one base away is much larger, so this may be a read error. The chain employs TRBV6-2 or TRBV6-3 and TRBJ1-1; a weak D match, TRBD1 (5 bases). Between the trimmed V and J ends, which lost 8 bases and 4 bases, there was a span of 14 bases. CDR3 length: 13 residues. CDR1 is MNHEY, CDR2 SVGEGT, per germline. The CDR3 bases are TGTGCCAGCCGCTATGGGGCGTCCACTGAAGCTTTCTTT. This translates into CASRYGASTEAFF.

With regard to this clonotype: Relative to the germline gene, one junction end is altered; a read error may explain this. This chain joins TRBV7-2 and TRBJ2-3; D possibly corresponds to TRBD2 (6 bases). Germline CDR1 SGHTA, CDR2 FQGNSA. The CDR3 length is 15 residues. The CDR3: CASSPRDFSADTQCF. CDR3 coding DNA: TGTGCCAGCAGCCCCCGGGACTTCAGCGCAGATACGCAGTGTTTT.

To note about this clonotype: This may arise from a read error, as a much more abundant clone is one base away. The chain has TRBV6-1 and TRBJ2-3; TRBD2 aligns across 12 bases. CDR1 and CDR2 (germline): MNHNS, SASEGT. The CDR3 covers 15 residues. Trimming took 5 bases from V and 5 from J; bases not matched to a gene: 5. CDR3 DNA: TGTGCCAGCAGTAGACTAGCGGGAGAGAAAGATACGCAGTATTTT. It translates to CASSRLAGEKDTQYF.

The chain recombines TRBV20-1 with TRBJ1-2; 8 bases are a match to TRBD1. The junction had 8 bases not matched to a gene; V was cut back by 8 bases and J by 9 bases. Germline CDR1 reads DFQATT; CDR2 reads SNEGSKA (reference sequence). CDR3 length: 11 residues. CDR3 bases: TGCAGTCCAACACAGGGGGTCCGCTACACCTTC. This gives the protein CSPTQGVRYTF.

The V call is TRBV7-9, the J call TRBJ2-7; D gene uncertain. CDR3 length: 12 residues. Trimming shortened V by 5 bases and J by 4 bases, and 9 bases separated the two germline ends. Germline V lookup: CDR1 SEHNR, CDR2 FQNEAQ (reference sequence). In nucleotides, the CDR3 is TGTGCCAGCAGCCCAAGGTGGTACGAGCAGTACTTC. Amino acid sequence: CASSPRWYEQYF.

On this clonotype: A much larger clone differs by one base, so this may be a read error. This chain joins TRBV15 and TRBJ2-3; D call uncertain. This CDR3 spans 16 amino acids. Between the trimmed V and J ends, which lost 6 bases and 1 base, there was a span of 17 bases. Germline-derived CDR1 and CDR2 are LNHNV and YYDKDF (reference sequence). The CDR3 sequence is CATSAEAGGRTDTQYF. CDR3 DNA sequence: TGTGCCACCAGTGCCGAGGCAGGTGGGCGCACAGATACGCAGTATTTT.

A word on this clonotype: This may be a read error, as it is one base from a much larger clone. The chain links TRBV6-2 or TRBV6-3 to TRBJ2-1; the D is unclear. This CDR3 contains 13 residues. With 3 bases removed from V and 6 bases from J, the gap between germline ends came to 9 bases. Germline V gene lookup returns CDR1 MNHEY and CDR2 SVGEGT. The CDR3 loop reads CASSYWTRNEQFF. CDR3 DNA sequence: TGTGCCAGCAGTTATTGGACCCGCAATGAGCAGTTCTTC.

This clonotype was detected many times. The V call is TRBV27, the J call TRBJ2-1, with D possibly being TRBD1 (6 bases). Germline V gene sequence: CDR1 MNHEY, CDR2 SMNVEV (reference sequence). Trimming shortened V by 5 bases and J by 0 bases, and 14 bases separated the two germline ends. CDR3 length: 16 amino acids. CDR3 protein: CASSKDSFSSYNEQFF. The DNA of the CDR3 is TGTGCCAGCAGTAAGGACAGTTTTAGCTCCTACAATGAGCAGTTCTTC.